A single sample is the source of the 19 T cell receptor beta chains below, sequenced in a study of cytomegalovirus exposure and HLA in healthy donors. Measured with immunoSEQ multiplex PCR; TCRdb has only the in-frame clones, and not every one. The sample includes about 49,000 clones, 94% seen only once; the top ten take about 7.8%. The source material was PBMCs. All receptors derive from a woman aged 18-29 years in good health and CMV-seropositive.

The rearrangement links TRBV2 to TRBJ2-2, with D perhaps TRBD1 (5 bases). Trimming took off 10 bases at V and 2 bases at J, with 11 bases between the two ends. Germline lookup yields CDR1 SNHLY and CDR2 FYNNEI. CDR3 length: 13 amino acids. The CDR3 DNA reads as TGTGCCACTAGGACACCTAACACCGGGGAGCTGTTTTTT. Translated, it gives CATRTPNTGELFF.

The chain has TRBV30 and TRBJ2-7; 9 bases align to TRBD2. The CDR3 contains 14 residues. CDR1 and CDR2 from the germline V gene are GTSNPN and SVGIG (reference sequence). Trimming cost V 0 bases and J 3 bases; bases outside gene matches: 3. The CDR3 loop is CAWSVASGNYEQYF. CDR3 in DNA: TGTGCCTGGAGTGTGGCTAGCGGGAACTACGAGCAGTACTTC.

The chain uses TRBV6-5 and TRBJ2-7, with 10 bases that match TRBD1. The germline gives CDR1 MNHEY, CDR2 SVGAGI. V shed 6 bases, J shed 4 bases, and the junction held 6 bases outside the gene matches. The CDR3 has 14 amino acids. CDR3 in DNA: TGTGCCAGCAGCAGGACAGGGGGAAAATACGAGCAGTACTTC. Protein: CASSRTGGKYEQYF.

The chain is built from TRBV5-1 and TRBJ2-2, with a tentative D call TRBD2 (5 bases). V was trimmed by 7 bases and J by 7 bases, leaving 11 bases between them. The CDR3 covers 12 residues. Germline V CDR1 and CDR2: SGHRS, YFSETQ. The CDR3 nucleotides are TGCGCCAGCGGGATGGAGGTCGGGGAGCTGTTTTTT. It specifies CASGMEVGELFF.

This clone has only a few counts. The chain carries TRBV19 and TRBJ2-3; D uncertain. Germline values: CDR1 LNHDA, CDR2 SQIVND (reference sequence). The V and J ends lost 0 bases and 3 bases respectively, with 4 bases between them. This CDR3 has 13 residues. In DNA, the CDR3 is TGTGCCAGTAGTATAGATCGTACAGATACGCAGTATTTT. Translation gives CASSIDRTDTQYF.

The rearrangement uses TRBV7-9 and TRBJ2-5; D possibly corresponds to TRBD2 (6 bases). CDR3 size: 13 residues. V shed 5 bases and J shed 3 bases, with 10 bases lying between them. In germline, CDR1 is SEHNR, CDR2 FQNEAQ (reference sequence). CDR3 DNA: TGTGCCAGCAGCCGCGGGAACGAAGAGACCCAGTACTTC. As protein: CASSRGNEETQYF.

This clone was counted a single time. The chain links TRBV27 to TRBJ2-1, with unresolved D. V was clipped by 0 bases and J by 5 bases, with 8 bases between them. This CDR3 spans 14 amino acids. Germline values: CDR1 MNHEY, CDR2 SMNVEV (reference sequence). As DNA, the CDR3 is TGTGCCAGCAGTTTATCTTACTACAACAATGAGCAGTTCTTC. Protein product: CASSLSYYNNEQFF.

The V call is TRBV5-6, the J call TRBJ2-5, with D perhaps matching TRBD2 (5 bases). This CDR3 is built from 13 residues. Per germline, CDR1 SGHDT and CDR2 YYEEEE. V lost 2 bases and J lost 2, with 7 bases in between. For the CDR3, the DNA is TGTGCCAGCAGCTTAAGAGGGCAAGAGACCCAGTACTTC. It codes for CASSLRGQETQYF. The variable domain in full, completed from reference TRBV5-6 and TRBJ2-5, reads DAGVTQSPTHLIKTRGQQVTLRCSPKSGHDTVSWYQQALGQGPQFIFQYYEEEERQRGNFPDRFSGHQFPNYSSELNVNALLLGDSALYLCASSLRGQETQYFGPGTRLLVL.

The V call is TRBV18, the J call TRBJ2-7, with 8 bases lining up with TRBD1. The ends lost 2 bases at V and 3 bases at J; junction bases unmatched: 9. Looked up from germline, CDR1 is KGHSH and CDR2 is LQKENI. This CDR3 spans 16 amino acids. The CDR3: CASSPISGTGDYEQYF. The CDR3 DNA reads TGTGCCAGCTCACCAATTTCCGGGACAGGAGACTACGAGCAGTACTTC.

V gene TRBV5-1 combines with J gene TRBJ2-3; TRBD2 matches at 8 bases. CDR3 length equals 15 residues. The V gene end was trimmed by 0 bases and the J gene end by 1 base; junction bases not matched to a gene: 1. Germline V CDR1 and CDR2: SGHRS, YFSETQ. CDR3 nucleotides: TGCGCCAGCAGCTTGGGAGCGGGAGGCACAGATACGCAGTATTTT. Its protein is CASSLGAGGTDTQYF.

The sample holds one count of this clone. J is TRBJ2-7 and V is TRBV6-6, with 7 bases identical to TRBD1. The CDR3 sequence is 12 residues long. Germline CDR1 and CDR2: MNHNY and SVGAGI (reference sequence). V was clipped by 6 bases and J by 4 bases; unmatched bases: 3. The DNA for the CDR3 is TGTGCCAGCAGACCCAGGGGGTACGAGCAGTACTTC. It specifies CASRPRGYEQYF.

V usage is TRBV4-3 and J usage is TRBJ2-1, with D possibly TRBD2 on 6 matching bases. Trimming cost V 5 bases and J 7 bases, with 15 bases left between them. Germline V gene data show CDR1 as LGHNA and CDR2 as YSLEER. This CDR3 is 14 amino acids long. CDR3 residues: CASSSRDSQNEQFF. The DNA for the CDR3 is TGCGCCAGCAGCTCTCGGGACTCCCAGAATGAGCAGTTCTTC.

The chain links TRBV7-9 to TRBJ2-7, with D possibly TRBD2 on 6 matching bases. Per the germline V gene, CDR1 is SEHNR and CDR2 is FQNEAQ (reference sequence). This CDR3 comprises 15 residues. V was shortened by 5 bases and J by 4 bases, with 18 bases between the two germline ends. The CDR3 DNA reads TGTGCCAGCAGCCCCTTCGGGGGATCCCCTTACGAGCAGTACTTC. This gives the protein CASSPFGGSPYEQYF.

The CDR3 DNA reads as TGTGCCAGCAGCTTAAGGTCCGCTAGCAGTGAGCAGTTCTTC. Protein product: CASSLRSASSEQFF. The chain has TRBV7-8 and TRBJ2-1; weak D call: TRBD2 (5 bases). CDR1 and CDR2 from the germline V gene are SGHVS and FQNEAQ. The V end lost 2 bases, the J end lost 9 bases, and 14 bases lay between the germline ends. This CDR3 spans 14 amino acids.

The V gene is TRBV5-6, the J gene TRBJ2-7; 7 nucleotides agree with TRBD1. Germline values: CDR1 SGHDT, CDR2 YYEEEE. The CDR3 totals 15 residues. Trimming cost V 4 bases and J 1 base; bases outside gene matches: 8. For the CDR3, the DNA is TGTGCCAGCAGCCGTCGACAGGGTCGGTCCTACGAGCAGTACTTC. It specifies CASSRRQGRSYEQYF.

CDR3 in DNA: TGTGCCTGGAGTGTCCAGGGGCTGAGAACCGGGGAGCTGTTTTTT. Protein product: CAWSVQGLRTGELFF. V gene TRBV30 combines with J gene TRBJ2-2; the D gene is possibly TRBD1 (6 bases). Germline V gene sequence: CDR1 GTSNPN, CDR2 SVGIG (reference sequence). The CDR3 totals 15 residues. The V end lost 0 bases, the J end lost 5 bases, and 13 bases lay between the germline ends.

Notes on this clone: Within the sample, other DNA sequences also encode this same CDR3. The J gene is TRBJ1-1, the V gene TRBV29-1; D is possibly TRBD1 (6 bases). This CDR3 is 11 amino acids long. Germline V gene lookup returns CDR1 SQVTM and CDR2 ANQGSEA. Trimming cost V 6 bases and J 5 bases, with 10 bases left between them. The CDR3 DNA reads TGCAGCGTAGTAAGGGGGACTGAAGCTTTCTTT. It yields the protein CSVVRGTEAFF.

The rearrangement uses TRBV19 and TRBJ1-1, with TRBD1 identical over 8 bases. The ends lost 5 bases at V and 4 bases at J; junction bases unmatched: 3. Germline V gene lookup returns CDR1 LNHDA and CDR2 SQIVND (reference sequence). CDR3 length: 13 residues. The CDR3 protein is CASSSTGGTEAFF. For the CDR3, the DNA is TGTGCCAGTAGTTCCACAGGGGGCACTGAAGCTTTCTTT. Supplemented by reference TRBV19 and TRBJ1-1, the full variable domain reads DGGITQSPKYLFRKEGQNVTLSCEQNLNHDAMYWYRQDPGQGLRLIYYSQIVNDFQKGDIAEGYSVSREKKESFPLTVTSAQKNPTAFYLCASSSTGGTEAFFGQGTRLTVV.

This CDR3 is CASSPGRTGADTQYF. The CDR3 nucleotides are TGTGCCAGCTCACCCGGGAGGACAGGGGCAGATACGCAGTATTTT. The chain is built from TRBV18 and TRBJ2-3; TRBD1 agrees at 9 bases. V lost 3 bases and J lost 4; bases outside the gene matches: 5. This CDR3 is 15 amino acids long. In germline, CDR1 is KGHSH, CDR2 LQKENI.